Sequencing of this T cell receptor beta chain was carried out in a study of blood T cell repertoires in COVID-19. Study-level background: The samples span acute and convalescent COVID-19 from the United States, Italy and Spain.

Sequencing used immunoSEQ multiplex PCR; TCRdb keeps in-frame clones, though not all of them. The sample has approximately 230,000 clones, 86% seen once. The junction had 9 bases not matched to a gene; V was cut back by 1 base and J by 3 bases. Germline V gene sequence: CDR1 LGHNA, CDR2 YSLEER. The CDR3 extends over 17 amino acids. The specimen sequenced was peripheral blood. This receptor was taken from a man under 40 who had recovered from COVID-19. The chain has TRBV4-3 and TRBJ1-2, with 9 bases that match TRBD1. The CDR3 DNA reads TGCGCCAGCAGCCAAGTCGGTAACACAGGGGGCGACTATGGCTACACCTTC. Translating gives CASSQVGNTGGDYGYTF.